The 29 T cell receptor beta chains below were found in one sample sequenced in a study of cytomegalovirus exposure and HLA in healthy donors. 13 Jbeta primers and 60 Vbeta primers were used for the PCR. TCRdb's table, derived via immunoSEQ multiplex PCR, lists solely in-frame clones and lacks some. This sample has around 94,000 clones, with 81% found just once. Sequenced material: PBMCs. These receptor sequences come from a human donor in good health.

V usage is TRBV2 and J usage is TRBJ2-5, with 10 bases matching TRBD1. The DNA end is a closer match to TRBJ2-7, so the J assignment may be wrong. CDR1 and CDR2 (germline): SNHLY, FYNNEI. The CDR3 runs to 14 residues. CDR3 amino acids: CASSETGGGYEQYF. The CDR3 DNA reads as TGTGCCAGCAGCGAGACAGGGGGCGGTTACGAGCAGTACTTC.

This clone appeared a few times. The chain uses TRBV6-6 and TRBJ1-6, with TRBD1 matching over 9 bases. This CDR3 region has 14 residues. Losses at the gene ends were 4 bases for V and 8 bases for J; bases not matched to a gene: 3. In germline, CDR1 is MNHNY, CDR2 SVGAGI (reference sequence). CDR3 sequence reads: CASSSQGADSPLHF. The CDR3 DNA reads as TGTGCCAGCAGTTCACAGGGGGCAGATTCACCCCTCCACTTT.

In its sample, this clone was seen once. CDR3 nucleotide sequence: TGCGCCAGCAGCCAAGATAACGGGAACTATGGCTACACCTTC. As protein: CASSQDNGNYGYTF. J is TRBJ1-2 and V is TRBV4-3; D ambiguous. Looked up from germline, CDR1 is LGHNA and CDR2 is YSLEER. V lost 0 bases and J lost 2, with 7 bases in between. This CDR3 spans 14 amino acids.

The chain recombines TRBV9 with TRBJ2-7, with 7 bases identical to TRBD2. The V and J ends lost 0 bases and 3 bases, in that order; junction bases with no gene match: 12. CDR1 is SGDLS and CDR2 is YYNGEE in the germline V gene. This CDR3 has 17 residues. CDR3 protein: CASSVGGGVAGRYEQYF. The CDR3 DNA reads TGTGCCAGCAGCGTAGGAGGCGGCGTAGCGGGTCGCTACGAGCAGTACTTC. The full variable domain, in which reference TRBV9 and TRBJ2-7 provide the parts outside the CDR3, is DSGVTQTPKHLITATGQRVTLRCSPRSGDLSVYWYQQSLDQGLQFLIQYYNGEERAKGNILERFSAQQFPDLHSELNLSSLELGDSALYFCASSVGGGVAGRYEQYFGPGTRLTVT.

V is TRBV19 and J is TRBJ1-5; a weak D match, TRBD1 (5 bases). V was clipped by 7 bases and J by 6 bases, with 10 bases between them. Germline CDR1 is LNHDA and CDR2 is SQIVND (reference sequence). There are 12 residues in the CDR3. This chain's CDR3 is CASKQGGQPQHF. The CDR3 coding sequence is TGTGCCAGTAAGCAGGGCGGTCAGCCCCAGCATTTT.

The V and J genes are TRBV4-3 and TRBJ2-1; 11 bases map to TRBD2. The CDR3 sequence is 17 residues long. The germline gives CDR1 LGHNA, CDR2 YSLEER. Trimming took 4 bases from V and 5 from J; bases not matched to a gene: 10. CDR3 coding DNA: TGCGCCAGCAGCCCTCACCAACTAGCGGGAGAAGACAATGAGCAGTTCTTC. Amino acids: CASSPHQLAGEDNEQFF.

V usage is TRBV9 and J usage is TRBJ1-3, with D uncertain. Germline CDR1 reads SGDLS; CDR2 reads YYNGEE. V was cut by 5 bases and J by 1 base, with 13 bases left in between. The CDR3 has 15 residues. The CDR3 sequence is CASSRRSGSGNTIYF. CDR3 DNA sequence: TGTGCCAGCAGTCGTAGATCGGGGTCTGGAAACACCATATATTTT.

The chain uses TRBV29-1 and TRBJ1-2; D is uncertain. The CDR3 is made up of 13 amino acids. Germline CDR1 SQVTM, CDR2 ANQGSEA. The germline V and J ends were trimmed by 3 bases and 8 bases, with 16 bases remaining between them. The CDR3 region is CSVEEGSGGGYTF. Here the CDR3 DNA reads TGCAGCGTTGAGGAGGGATCCGGAGGCGGCTACACCTTC.

This chain links TRBV19 with TRBJ1-5; the D gene is possibly TRBD1 (6 bases). CDR1 LNHDA and CDR2 SQIVND come from the germline V gene (reference sequence). Between the trimmed V and J ends, which lost 3 bases and 3 bases, there was a span of 15 bases. The length of the CDR3 is 16 residues. In DNA form, the CDR3 reads TGTGCCAGTAGTATGGCCCGGGGGGCAGACAATCAGCCCCAGCATTTT. As protein: CASSMARGADNQPQHF.

There are a few counts of this clone. This chain connects TRBV6-6 to TRBJ2-2, with D maybe TRBD1 (5 bases). Germline loops: CDR1 MNHNY, CDR2 SVGAGI (reference sequence). V was clipped by 6 bases and J by 1 base, with 12 bases between them. The length of the CDR3 is 15 residues. The CDR3, as DNA: TGTGCCAGCAGCTCTTACCAGGGGAACACCGGGGAGCTGTTTTTT. This translates into CASSSYQGNTGELFF.

The J gene is TRBJ1-1, the V gene TRBV11-3; the D is unclear. Looked up from germline, CDR1 is SGHNT and CDR2 is YENEEA. V was clipped by 5 bases and J by 1 base, with 8 bases between them. The CDR3 has 13 residues. CDR3 in amino acids: CASSLKRNTEAFF. DNA of the CDR3: TGTGCCAGCAGCCTAAAGAGGAACACTGAAGCTTTCTTT.

This chain connects TRBV18 to TRBJ2-2, with D perhaps matching TRBD2 (6 bases). From germline, CDR1 is KGHSH and CDR2 LQKENI. V was clipped by 6 bases and J by 4 bases, with 18 bases between them. The CDR3 consists of 16 residues. CDR3 protein: CASSLAGGGSTGELFF. The CDR3 DNA reads as TGTGCCAGCTCGCTAGCTGGGGGAGGAAGCACCGGGGAGCTGTTTTTT.

V gene TRBV5-1 combines with J gene TRBJ2-1; 7 bases agree with TRBD2. The CDR3 totals 15 residues. Germline V gene sequence: CDR1 SGHRS, CDR2 YFSETQ. Losses at the gene ends were 0 bases for V and 3 bases for J; bases not matched to a gene: 3. CDR3 DNA sequence: TGCGCCAGCAGCTTGGTCGCGGGAGACTACAATGAGCAGTTCTTC. It is translated as CASSLVAGDYNEQFF. Full variable domain (remainder filled in from reference TRBV5-1 and TRBJ2-1): KAGVTQTPRYLIKTRGQQVTLSCSPISGHRSVSWYQQTPGQGLQFLFEYFSETQRNKGNFPGRFSGRQFSNSRSEMNVSTLELGDSALYLCASSLVAGDYNEQFFGPGTRLTVL.

The chain joins TRBV25-1 to TRBJ1-2; 10 bases match TRBD1. CDR1 and CDR2 from the germline V gene are MGHDK and SYGVNS. With V trimmed by 1 base and J by 4 bases, 3 bases remained unmatched. CDR3 length: 15 residues. Written as DNA, the CDR3 is TGTGCCAGCAGTGAATCCCGGACAGGGGGCTATGGCTACACCTTC. Translating it yields CASSESRTGGYGYTF.

This chain connects TRBV11-2 to TRBJ2-3; no definite D call. Germline values: CDR1 SGHAT, CDR2 FQNNGV. The CDR3 extends over 15 amino acids. V shed 8 bases and J shed 3 bases, with 18 bases lying between them. The CDR3 DNA follows: TGTGCCAGCGCTAAGCTGCGTGTCTTGACAGATACGCAGTATTTT. Translating gives CASAKLRVLTDTQYF.

This clone was counted once. The gene calls are TRBV28 and TRBJ2-1; D possibly corresponds to TRBD1 (6 bases). The CDR3 is 16 residues long. Trimming took off 5 bases at V and 3 bases at J, with 17 bases between the two ends. In germline, CDR1 is MDHEN, CDR2 SYDVKM. CDR3 loop: CASSAFTGNFYNEQFF. As DNA, the CDR3 is TGTGCCAGCAGTGCCTTTACAGGGAATTTCTACAATGAGCAGTTCTTC.

This chain uses TRBV6-5 with TRBJ2-7; 12 positions match TRBD2. The CDR3 totals 14 residues. CDR1 and CDR2 (germline): MNHEY, SVGAGI. The J segment lost 4 bases and the V segment lost 5 bases, leaving 3 bases of the junction unmatched. The CDR3 nucleotides read TGTGCCAGCAGTCGACTAGCGGGAGAATACGAGCAGTACTTC. It encodes CASSRLAGEYEQYF.

This clone was seen once. V is TRBV6-6 and J is TRBJ2-1; the D gene is possibly TRBD2 (6 bases). Germline loops: CDR1 MNHNY, CDR2 SVGAGI (reference sequence). This CDR3 is 16 amino acids long. The V and J ends lost 0 bases and 9 bases respectively, with 18 bases between them. DNA of the CDR3: TGTGCCAGCAGTTACTCGAGGGCGTCGGGAGCTGCTGAGCAGTTCTTC. Amino acids: CASSYSRASGAAEQFF.

The chain combines TRBV21-1 with TRBJ1-2; the table's D call TRBD1 went unverified against the DNA. TRBV21-1 is noted as a pseudogene. The CDR3 is 15 amino acids. The CDR3 coding sequence is TGTGCCAGCAGCTCCCGGACAGGGGAGGACTATGGCTACACCTTC. As protein: CASSSRTGEDYGYTF.

The J gene is TRBJ2-1, the V gene TRBV7-9; D is perhaps TRBD1 (7 bases). Germline CDR1 is SEHNR and CDR2 is FQNEAQ (reference sequence). Trimming took 4 bases from V and 0 from J, leaving 19 bases between them. The CDR3 has 18 amino acids. CDR3 nucleotide sequence: TGTGCCAGCAGCTCCGGCGGGACAGACGTAAGCTCCTACAATGAGCAGTTCTTC. The encoded protein is CASSSGGTDVSSYNEQFF.

The J gene is TRBJ2-2, the V gene TRBV10-3, with no clear D. The ends were cut back, 6 bases at V and 8 bases at J, with 16 bases in the middle. Germline V lookup: CDR1 ENHRY, CDR2 SYGVKD. There are 14 residues in the CDR3. DNA for the CDR3: TGTGCCATCAGGCTAGAGCGAATCTCTGGGGAGCTGTTTTTT. Encoded protein: CAIRLERISGELFF.

V is TRBV6-5 and J is TRBJ2-7; D unresolved. The CDR3 consists of 13 residues. The V gene's germline CDR1 is MNHEY and CDR2 SVGAGI. Trimming left V 7 bases short and J 1 base short, with 11 bases between. In nucleotides, the CDR3 is TGTGCCAGCAAAAACGGAGCATCCTACGAGCAGTACTTC. Amino acid sequence: CASKNGASYEQYF.

This chain connects TRBV5-1 to TRBJ2-7, with 8 bases aligning to TRBD2. Germline-derived CDR1 and CDR2 are SGHRS and YFSETQ. V was clipped by 5 bases and J by 0 bases; unmatched bases: 4. This CDR3 spans 14 amino acids. The CDR3 protein is CASRSREASYEQYF. CDR3 DNA sequence: TGCGCCAGCAGGTCGCGGGAGGCCTCCTACGAGCAGTACTTC.

V is TRBV7-3 and J is TRBJ2-2, with TRBD2 identical over 9 bases. The length of the CDR3 is 14 residues. Germline trimming cut 5 bases from V and 5 bases from J; bases unmatched to any gene: 3. From germline, CDR1 is SGHTA and CDR2 FQGTGA. The CDR3: CASSISGSTGELFF. The CDR3 nucleotides are TGTGCCAGCAGCATTAGCGGGAGTACCGGGGAGCTGTTTTTT.

This chain links TRBV28 with TRBJ2-3, with unresolved D. The CDR3 totals 11 residues. CDR1 and CDR2 from the germline V gene are MDHEN and SYDVKM. Trimming removed 5 bases at V and 4 bases at J, with 4 bases between. CDR3 protein: CASSQSDTQYF. The CDR3 DNA follows: TGTGCCAGCAGTCAGTCAGATACGCAGTATTTT.

This clone was seen a few times. The J gene is TRBJ1-6, the V gene TRBV29-1, with D unclear. Germline CDR1 and CDR2: SQVTM and ANQGSEA. Trimming took 5 bases from V and 0 from J, leaving 11 bases between them. The CDR3 covers 15 residues. The CDR3 loop reads CSVRVESSYNSPLHF. CDR3 coding DNA: TGCAGCGTTCGAGTGGAGAGCTCCTATAATTCACCCCTCCACTTT. The variable domain in full, completed from reference TRBV29-1 and TRBJ1-6, reads SAVISQKPSRDICQRGTSLTIQCQVDSQVTMMFWYRQQPGQSLTLIATANQGSEATYESGFVIDKFPISRPNLTFSTLTVSNMSPEDSSIYLCSVRVESSYNSPLHFGNGTRLTVT.

CDR3 nucleotides: TGTGCCATCAGTGAGTACGGGGACACCAACACTGAAGCTTTCTTT. Translation: CAISEYGDTNTEAFF. The chain recombines TRBV10-3 with TRBJ1-1; D perhaps matches TRBD1 (6 bases). Trimming cost V 1 base and J 2 bases, with 11 bases left between them. CDR1 and CDR2 from the germline V gene are ENHRY and SYGVKD. The CDR3 extends over 15 amino acids.

The chain employs TRBV5-4 and TRBJ2-2; D might be TRBD1 (7 bases). The V and J ends lost 0 bases and 5 bases respectively, with 14 bases between them. The CDR3 length is 16 residues. CDR1 and CDR2 from the germline V gene are SGHNT and YYREEE (reference sequence). CDR3 residues: CASSLGRQGGTGELFF. In DNA form, the CDR3 reads TGTGCCAGCAGCTTGGGGCGGCAGGGGGGAACCGGGGAGCTGTTTTTT.

The rearrangement links TRBV5-1 to TRBJ2-7; a weak D match, TRBD2 (5 bases). Germline CDR1 reads SGHRS; CDR2 reads YFSETQ. V was trimmed by 0 bases and J by 7 bases, leaving 8 bases between them. The length of the CDR3 is 12 residues. Here the CDR3 DNA reads TGCGCCAGCAGCTTGGCCCCGGGGGAGCAGTACTTC. Protein product: CASSLAPGEQYF. The complete variable domain, with remaining parts taken from reference TRBV5-1 and TRBJ2-7, reads KAGVTQTPRYLIKTRGQQVTLSCSPISGHRSVSWYQQTPGQGLQFLFEYFSETQRNKGNFPGRFSGRQFSNSRSEMNVSTLELGDSALYLCASSLAPGEQYFGPGTRLTVT.